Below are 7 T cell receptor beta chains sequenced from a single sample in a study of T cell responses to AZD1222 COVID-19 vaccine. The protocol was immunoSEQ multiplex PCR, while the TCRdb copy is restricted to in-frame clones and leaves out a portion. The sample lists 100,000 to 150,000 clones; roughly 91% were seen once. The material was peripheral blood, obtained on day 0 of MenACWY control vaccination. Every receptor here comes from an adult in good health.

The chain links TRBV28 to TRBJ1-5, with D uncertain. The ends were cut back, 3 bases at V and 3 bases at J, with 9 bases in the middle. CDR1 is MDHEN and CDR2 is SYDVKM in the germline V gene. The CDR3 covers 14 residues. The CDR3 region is CASSFEGFNQPQHF. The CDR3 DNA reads TGTGCCAGCAGTTTCGAAGGTTTCAATCAGCCCCAGCATTTT.

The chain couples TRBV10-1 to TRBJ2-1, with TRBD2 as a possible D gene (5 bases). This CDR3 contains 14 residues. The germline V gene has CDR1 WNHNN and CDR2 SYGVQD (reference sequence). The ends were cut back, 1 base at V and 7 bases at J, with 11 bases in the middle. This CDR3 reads CASSEWSGFNEQFF. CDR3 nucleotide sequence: TGCGCCAGCAGTGAGTGGTCGGGGTTTAATGAGCAGTTCTTC.

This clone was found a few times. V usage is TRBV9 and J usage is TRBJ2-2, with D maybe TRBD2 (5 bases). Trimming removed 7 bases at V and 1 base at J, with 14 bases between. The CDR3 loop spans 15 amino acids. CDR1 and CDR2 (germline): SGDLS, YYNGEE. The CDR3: CASQDSVGNTGELFF. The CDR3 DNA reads TGTGCCAGCCAAGATAGCGTGGGGAACACCGGGGAGCTGTTTTTT.

The CDR3 spells CASSSPREAIGQETQYF. Written as DNA, the CDR3 is TGTGCCAGCAGTTCCCCGCGGGAGGCAATAGGGCAAGAGACCCAGTACTTC. This chain links TRBV2 with TRBJ2-5, with TRBD2 identical over 8 bases. The CDR3 totals 17 residues. J lost 2 bases, V lost 5 bases, and 13 bases had no gene match. The V gene's germline CDR1 is SNHLY and CDR2 FYNNEI.

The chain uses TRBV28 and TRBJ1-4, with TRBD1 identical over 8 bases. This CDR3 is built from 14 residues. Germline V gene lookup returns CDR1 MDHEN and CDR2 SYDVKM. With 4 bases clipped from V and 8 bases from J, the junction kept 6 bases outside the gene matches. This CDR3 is CASSSDRGAEKLFF. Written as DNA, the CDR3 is TGTGCCAGCAGTTCAGACAGGGGAGCAGAAAAACTGTTTTTT.

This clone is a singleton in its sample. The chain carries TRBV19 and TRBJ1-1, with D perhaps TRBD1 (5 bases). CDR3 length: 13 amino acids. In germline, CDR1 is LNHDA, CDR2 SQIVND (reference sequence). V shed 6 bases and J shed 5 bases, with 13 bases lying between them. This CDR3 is CASRPSAGTEAFF. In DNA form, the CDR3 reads TGTGCCAGTAGACCTTCGGCAGGGACTGAAGCTTTCTTT.

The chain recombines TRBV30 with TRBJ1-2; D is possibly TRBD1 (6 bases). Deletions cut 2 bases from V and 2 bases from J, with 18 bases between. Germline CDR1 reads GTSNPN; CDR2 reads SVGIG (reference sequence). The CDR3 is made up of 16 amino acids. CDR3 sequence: CAWSPWGQSANYGYTF. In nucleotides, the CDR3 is TGTGCCTGGAGTCCTTGGGGGCAATCCGCGAACTATGGCTACACCTTC. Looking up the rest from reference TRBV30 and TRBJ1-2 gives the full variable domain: SQTIHQWPATLVQPVGSPLSLECTVEGTSNPNLYWYRQAAGRGLQLLFYSVGIGQISSEVPQNLSASRPQDRQFILSSKKLLLSDSGFYLCAWSPWGQSANYGYTFGSGTRLTVV.